This T cell receptor beta chain was obtained from a study of response to subunit inactivated influenza vaccine. Study results and limitations: The authors put forward the suggestion that each seasonal influenza vaccination may bring in only a limited number of new T cells.

CDR1 MNHEY and CDR2 SMNVEV come from the germline V gene (reference sequence). Unmatched junction bases numbered 2, after V lost 6 bases and J lost 2 bases. This CDR3 contains 15 residues. Via MiXCR, TCRdb re-called the RT-PCR reads, giving one row per CDR3 protein. The sample records around 710,000 distinct CDR3 sequences, around 13% being singletons. This clonotype was counted between two and nine times. What it binds is unknown. The chain recombines TRBV27 with TRBJ1-6; TRBD1 aligns across 9 bases. The sequences come from PBMCs from blood, collected around two weeks before vaccination. The sequence derives from a man aged 50-59 years who received an inactivated influenza vaccine. This chain's CDR3 is CASRDRGAYNSPLHF. CDR3 DNA: TGTGCCAGCAGGGACAGGGGCGCCTATAATTCACCCCTCCACTTT.